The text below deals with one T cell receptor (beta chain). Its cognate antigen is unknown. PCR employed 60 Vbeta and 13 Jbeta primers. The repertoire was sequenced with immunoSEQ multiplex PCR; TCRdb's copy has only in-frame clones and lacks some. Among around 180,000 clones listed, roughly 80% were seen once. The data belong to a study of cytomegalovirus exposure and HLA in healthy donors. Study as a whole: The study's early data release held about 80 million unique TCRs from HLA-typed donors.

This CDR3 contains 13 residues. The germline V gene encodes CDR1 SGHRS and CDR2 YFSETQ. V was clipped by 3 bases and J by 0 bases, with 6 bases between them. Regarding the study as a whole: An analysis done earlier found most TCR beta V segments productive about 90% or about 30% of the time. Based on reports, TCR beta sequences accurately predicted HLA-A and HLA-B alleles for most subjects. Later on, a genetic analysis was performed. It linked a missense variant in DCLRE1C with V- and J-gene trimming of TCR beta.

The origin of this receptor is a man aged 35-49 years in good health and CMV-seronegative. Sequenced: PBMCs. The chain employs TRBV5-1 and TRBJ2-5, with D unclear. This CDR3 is CASSSGYQETQYF. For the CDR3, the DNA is TGCGCCAGCAGCTCAGGATACCAAGAGACCCAGTACTTC.